This TCR beta chain was observed in a study of T cell responses to AZD1222 COVID-19 vaccine. General observations from the study: Donors, mostly white British, included more females; clonal diversity was possibly underestimated.

Clones were read by immunoSEQ multiplex PCR, and TCRdb kept only the in-frame ones, dropping some. The table lists roughly 150,000 clones, about nine tenths of them singletons, with 5.5% to 8% in the top ten. Worth noting for this clone: The antigen remains unidentified.

CDR1 and CDR2 from the germline V gene are SGHRS and YFSETQ. There are 16 residues in the CDR3. V lost 4 bases, J lost 8 bases, and 7 bases stayed unmatched. The starting material was peripheral blood, obtained after recovery from COVID-19. The chain has TRBV5-1 and TRBJ2-2, with 14 bases fitting TRBD2. This receptor was taken from an adult who had recovered from COVID-19. CDR3 amino acids: CASSRGLAGVRGELFF. CDR3 nucleotides: TGCGCCAGCAGCCGGGGACTAGCGGGAGTTCGTGGGGAGCTGTTTTTT. The whole variable domain, filled in from reference TRBV5-1 and TRBJ2-2, reads KAGVTQTPRYLIKTRGQQVTLSCSPISGHRSVSWYQQTPGQGLQFLFEYFSETQRNKGNFPGRFSGRQFSNSRSEMNVSTLELGDSALYLCASSRGLAGVRGELFFGEGSRLTVL.